This TCR beta chain emerged from a study of T cell responses to AZD1222 COVID-19 vaccine. Study-wide background: Both about-4-week and about-12-week second-dose recipients were combined. Study-wide points: The study identified only a handful of AZD1222 recipients as seropositive at baseline. Nearly half of spike-specific TCRs reportedly target variant regions that are unmutated in the B.1.351 and B.1.1.7 variants. Mostly white British, mostly female donors; authors suggested clonal diversity may be underestimated.

To note about this clone: Its antigen is undetermined.

The V gene's germline CDR1 is SNHLY and CDR2 FYNNEI. V was shortened by 7 bases and J by 6 bases, with 16 bases between the two germline ends. The CDR3 is 14 residues long. Measured with immunoSEQ multiplex PCR; TCRdb has only the in-frame clones, and not every one. The table has roughly 150,000 clones, 85% to 95% seen once. The source material was peripheral blood, sampled on day 0 of AZD1222 vaccination. The sequence came from an adult in good health. This sequence joins TRBV2 and TRBJ1-5; unclear D gene. CDR3 amino acids: CASTDGGSGQPQHF. Here the CDR3 DNA reads TGTGCCAGCACAGACGGAGGGTCGGGTCAGCCCCAGCATTTT.